This T cell receptor (beta chain) was identified during a study of cytomegalovirus exposure and HLA in healthy donors. Whole-study results and caveats: Reportedly, TCR beta sequences accurately predicted HLA-A and HLA-B alleles in most subjects. The majority of CMV-associated TCR beta chains were reported as apparently HLA-restricted in a later analysis. A previous analysis found most TCR beta V segments productive roughly 87% or roughly 30% of the time. When presence/absence was analysed, sequencing depth was taken to be roughly uniform across donors.

A few counts support this clone. What it binds is unknown. The primer mix had 60 Vbeta and 13 Jbeta primers. Assay: immunoSEQ multiplex PCR; the TCRdb copy retains only in-frame clones and omits some. This sample has some 110,000 clones; around 78% occur once, and the top ten carry roughly 3.5%. Trimming removed 1 base from V and 10 bases from J, with 10 bases in between. CDR3 length equals 12 residues. Germline loops: CDR1 SGHTA, CDR2 FQGNSA. The chain carries TRBV7-2 and TRBJ1-2; D is unclear. The receptor was isolated from a man aged 40-55 years in good health and CMV-seronegative. Sequenced sample: PBMCs. The CDR3, as DNA: TGTGCCAGCAGCTTAGTTGGCAATTTCTACACCTTC. It yields the protein CASSLVGNFYTF.